This T cell receptor (beta chain) was documented in a study of shared clonotypes between healthy human individuals. Study-wide results and caveats: Clonotypes not shared had lower generation probabilities than those common to all four donors. In a few donors, about 5% of naive CD4 clonotypes appeared in common.

Regarding this clone: Its antigen is as yet unknown.

Only CD45RO-negative cells positively selected for CCR7 counted as naive CD8 cells, so terminally differentiated effector memory CD45RA+ cells were excluded. Healthy adults negative for HIV, lacking recent acute infections or vaccinations, served as donors. In germline, CDR1 is SNHLY, CDR2 FYNNEI. The V gene end was trimmed by 3 bases and the J gene end by 3 bases; junction bases not matched to a gene: 10. This CDR3 contains 16 residues. The assay ran at deep level. Some clones are missing from TCRdb's copy, which holds only in-frame ones; the method was immunoSEQ multiplex PCR. The sample lists some 2,100,000 clones, about 93% occurring once.

Sample: naive CD8+ T cells from PBMCs. The gene calls are TRBV2 and TRBJ2-7; 8 nucleotides line up with TRBD1. The source of this sequence is a man between 18 and 29 years old in good health. Some clones in this sample may be carry-over from other donors' samples. The CDR3: CASSDHRGTRYYEQYF. The CDR3 DNA sequence: TGTGCCAGCAGTGACCACAGGGGGACGAGGTACTACGAGCAGTACTTC.